The rows below give T cell receptor beta chains drawn from one sample of a study of T cell responses to AZD1222 COVID-19 vaccine. The method was immunoSEQ multiplex PCR; TCRdb's version includes in-frame clones alone and lacks a portion of them. The sample comprises approximately 80,000 clones, 90% of which are singletons, and about 3.5% rests with the top ten. Sequenced here: peripheral blood, sampled 28 days after the second AZD1222 dose. Source of these receptors: an adult who received the AZD1222 COVID-19 vaccine. Each CDR3 is given with its conserved first and last residue. A D gene is named only where the DNA matches it firmly. Expanded clones are given a class, and other clones once, few, many or no size at all.

d_call cdr3_length j_call clone_size v_call cdr3_aa cdr3_nt
NA 13 TRBJ2-7 few TRBV7-9 CASSASTGNEQYF TGTGCCAGCAGCGCCTCCACAGGCAACGAGCAGTACTTC
NA 14 TRBJ1-3 NA TRBV28 CASSLGGSGNTIYF TGTGCCAGCAGTTTAGGAGGCTCTGGAAACACCATATATTTT
NA 13 TRBJ1-1 NA TRBV11-3 CASSPNQNTEAFF TGTGCCAGCAGCCCGAACCAGAACACTGAAGCTTTCTTT
NA 13 TRBJ1-3 NA TRBV9 CASRRTSGNTIYF TGTGCCAGTCGACGGACCTCTGGAAACACCATATATTTT
TRBD1 15 TRBJ1-2 NA TRBV19 CASSTNPGQNYGYTF TGTGCCAGTAGTACAAACCCGGGACAGAACTATGGCTACACCTTC
NA 12 TRBJ1-2 NA TRBV19 CASSTGIHGYTF TGTGCCAGTAGTACGGGGATCCATGGCTACACCTTC
TRBD1 13 TRBJ1-4 NA TRBV5-8 CASGGQTREKLFF TGTGCCAGCGGGGGACAGACAAGAGAAAAACTGTTTTTT
NA 14 TRBJ1-2 NA TRBV5-1 CASSLGDSSYGYTF TGCGCCAGCAGCTTGGGTGACTCAAGCTATGGCTACACCTTC
NA 14 TRBJ1-6 NA TRBV19 CASSIVPRNSPLHF TGTGCCAGTAGTATTGTACCCAGGAATTCACCCCTCCACTTT
NA 12 TRBJ2-5 few TRBV14 CASSQDRGQQYF TGTGCCAGCAGCCAAGATCGGGGACAACAGTACTTC
NA 12 TRBJ1-2 NA TRBV9 CASSGNNYGYTF TGTGCCAGCAGCGGGAATAACTATGGCTACACCTTC
TRBD2 14 TRBJ2-2 NA TRBV10-3 CAISGEGITGELFF TGTGCCATCAGTGGGGAGGGTATCACCGGGGAGCTGTTTTTT
NA 15 TRBJ1-1 NA TRBV10-2 CASSESTSANTEAFF TGCGCCAGCAGTGAGTCAACTTCAGCGAACACTGAAGCTTTCTTT
TRBD1 12 TRBJ2-7 NA TRBV6-2/TRBV6-3 CASSKQGYEQYF TGTGCCAGCAGCAAACAGGGGTACGAGCAGTACTTC
NA 14 TRBJ1-1 NA TRBV7-9 CASSLVTLNTEAFF TGTGCCAGCAGCTTGGTTACGTTGAACACTGAAGCTTTCTTT
TRBD1 16 TRBJ1-1 NA TRBV11-3 CASSLRTGPTNTEAFF TGTGCCAGCAGCCTTCGGACAGGTCCCACGAACACTGAAGCTTTCTTT
NA 16 TRBJ2-2 NA TRBV27 CASSLFYGSSTGELFF TGTGCCAGCAGTTTATTCTACGGTTCGAGCACCGGGGAGCTGTTTTTT
TRBD2 17 TRBJ2-1 NA TRBV5-1 CASSPAPLAGSYNEQFF TGCGCCAGCAGCCCGGCCCCCCTAGCGGGCTCCTACAATGAGCAGTTCTTC
NA 15 TRBJ1-2 NA TRBV7-8 CASSPRGTPNYGYTF TGTGCCAGCAGCCCTAGGGGGACACCTAACTATGGCTACACCTTC
NA 14 TRBJ1-2 NA TRBV6-2/TRBV6-3 CASSYSSGADGYTF TGTGCCAGCAGTTACTCGTCCGGGGCGGATGGCTACACCTTC
NA 15 TRBJ2-7 NA TRBV5-5 CASSRGQLGSYEQYF TGTGCCAGCAGCCGTGGACAGTTAGGATCCTACGAGCAGTACTTC
NA 17 TRBJ2-1 NA TRBV9 CASSTTGNPNSYNEQFF TGTGCCAGCAGCACAACAGGGAACCCCAACTCCTACAATGAGCAGTTCTTC
TRBD2 15 TRBJ2-7 NA TRBV7-3 CASSRGLADSYEQYF TGTGCCAGCAGCCGGGGACTAGCGGACTCCTACGAGCAGTACTTC
NA 14 TRBJ2-3 NA TRBV3-1/TRBV3-2 CASSARDGPDTQYF TGTGCCAGCAGCGCCAGAGACGGACCAGATACGCAGTATTTT
TRBD1 14 TRBJ2-7 NA TRBV9 CASSVNRGGYEQYF TGTGCCAGCAGCGTTAACAGGGGCGGATACGAGCAGTACTTC
TRBD1 19 TRBJ2-1 NA TRBV5-6 CASSLSLGRWAGGVDEQFF TGTGCCAGCAGCTTGAGCTTGGGTCGATGGGCAGGGGGCGTAGATGAGCAGTTCTTC
NA 13 TRBJ1-4 NA TRBV19 CASSIPPNEKLFF TGTGCCAGTAGTATACCCCCCAATGAAAAACTGTTTTTT
NA 18 TRBJ2-1 NA TRBV18 CASSPPRGGGNSYNEQFF TGTGCCAGCTCACCACCCCGTGGAGGGGGCAATAGCTACAATGAGCAGTTCTTC
TRBD1 12 TRBJ2-7 NA TRBV7-2 CASSSRTGSKYF TGTGCCAGCAGCTCCCGGACAGGGAGTAAGTACTTC
NA 16 TRBJ2-2 NA TRBV5-8 CASSLMRIVGTGELFF TGTGCCAGCAGCTTGATGAGAATTGTGGGGACCGGGGAGCTGTTTTTT
NA 15 TRBJ2-3 NA TRBV7-2 CASSLGASAADTQYF TGTGCCAGCAGCTTAGGAGCTAGCGCGGCAGATACGCAGTATTTT
NA 14 TRBJ1-1 NA TRBV6-5 CASSYLGTGTEAFF TGTGCCAGCAGTTACCTGGGGACTGGCACTGAAGCTTTCTTT
NA 15 TRBJ2-7 NA TRBV27 CASSLLRAETYEQYF TGTGCCAGCAGTTTATTGAGGGCGGAAACCTACGAGCAGTACTTC
NA 14 TRBJ2-1 NA TRBV4-1 CASSQPMRTNEQFF TGCGCCAGCAGCCAGCCCATGAGAACCAATGAGCAGTTCTTC
TRBD1 14 TRBJ2-1 NA TRBV5-6 CASTGTDSYNEQFF TGTGCCAGCACCGGGACAGACTCCTACAATGAGCAGTTCTTC
NA 13 TRBJ1-1 once TRBV5-8 CASSLEPGTEAFF TGTGCCAGCAGCTTGGAACCGGGCACTGAAGCTTTCTTT